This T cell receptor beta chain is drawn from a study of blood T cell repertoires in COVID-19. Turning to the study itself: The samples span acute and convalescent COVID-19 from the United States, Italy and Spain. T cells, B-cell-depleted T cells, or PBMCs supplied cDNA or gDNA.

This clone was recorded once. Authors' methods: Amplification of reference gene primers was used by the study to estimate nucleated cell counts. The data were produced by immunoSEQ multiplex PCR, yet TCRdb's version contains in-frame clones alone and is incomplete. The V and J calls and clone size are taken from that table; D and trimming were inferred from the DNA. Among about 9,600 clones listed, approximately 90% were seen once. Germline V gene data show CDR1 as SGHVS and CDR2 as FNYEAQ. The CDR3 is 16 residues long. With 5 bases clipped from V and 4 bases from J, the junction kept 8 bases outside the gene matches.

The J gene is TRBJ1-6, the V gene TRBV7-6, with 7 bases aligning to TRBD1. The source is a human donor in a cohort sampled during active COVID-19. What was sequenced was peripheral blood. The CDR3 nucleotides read TGTGCCAGCAGCCCTGGTGGGACAGATTATAATTCACCCCTCCACTTT. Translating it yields CASSPGGTDYNSPLHF.